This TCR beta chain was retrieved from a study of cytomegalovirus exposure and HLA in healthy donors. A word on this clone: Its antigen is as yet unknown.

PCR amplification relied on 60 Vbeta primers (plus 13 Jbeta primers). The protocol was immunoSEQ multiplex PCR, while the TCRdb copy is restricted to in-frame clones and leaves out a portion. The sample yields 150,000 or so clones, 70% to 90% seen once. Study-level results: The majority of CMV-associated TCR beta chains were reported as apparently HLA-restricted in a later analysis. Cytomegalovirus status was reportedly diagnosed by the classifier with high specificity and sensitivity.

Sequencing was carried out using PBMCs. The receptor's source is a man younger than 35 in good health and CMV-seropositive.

The CDR3 loop is CASSLDRGRYTF. For the CDR3, the DNA is TGTGCCAGCAGTTTGGACAGGGGCCGCTACACCTTC. The J gene is TRBJ1-2, the V gene TRBV2; 9 bases map to TRBD1. Germline V gene data show CDR1 as SNHLY and CDR2 as FYNNEI. With 5 bases clipped from V and 9 bases from J, the junction kept 4 bases outside the gene matches. CDR3 length equals 12 residues.